This TCR beta chain was documented in a study of CD8+ T cells in alopecia areata. Study context: Treatment comprised oral tofacitinib, 5 to 10 mg twice daily, in treated patients. Tofacitinib treatment spanned 6 to 18 months, with 6 months off drug afterward.

V dropped 6 bases and J dropped 6 bases, with 12 bases sitting between them. The CDR3 consists of 12 residues. The V gene's germline CDR1 is MNHNY and CDR2 SVGAGI (reference sequence). Stated treatment: oral pan-JAK inhibitor, 5-10 mg twice daily. The investigators collected lesional scalp punch biopsies and peripheral blood from alopecia areata patients. Sequencing relied on a cDNA template that was reverse transcribed from extracted RNA. The table came from immunoSEQ multiplex PCR; TCRdb's copy has only in-frame clones and leaves some out. The sample shows 3,800 or so clones, less than 75% of them seen only once.

This rearrangement joins TRBV6-6 to TRBJ2-7, with a tentative D call TRBD1 (6 bases). This sequence was found in a human donor with alopecia areata. This specimen was skin, taken at week 24, from a patient treated with tofacitinib. CDR3 bases: TGTGCCAGCAGGTCTACAGGGTTCGAGCAGTACTTC. This sequence encodes CASRSTGFEQYF.